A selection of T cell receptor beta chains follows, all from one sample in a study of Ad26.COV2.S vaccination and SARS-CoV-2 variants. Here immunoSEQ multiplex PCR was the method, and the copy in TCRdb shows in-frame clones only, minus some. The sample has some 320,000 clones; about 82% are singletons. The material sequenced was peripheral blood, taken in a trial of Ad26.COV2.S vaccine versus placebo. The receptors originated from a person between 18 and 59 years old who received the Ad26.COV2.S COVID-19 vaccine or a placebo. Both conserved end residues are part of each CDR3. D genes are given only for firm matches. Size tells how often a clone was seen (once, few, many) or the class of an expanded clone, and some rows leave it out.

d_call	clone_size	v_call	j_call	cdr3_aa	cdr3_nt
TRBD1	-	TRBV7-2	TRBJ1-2	CASSLVHGQVDGYTF	TGTGCCAGCAGCTTAGTACATGGACAGGTGGATGGCTACACCTTC
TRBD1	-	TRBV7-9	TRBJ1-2	CASSSTTGDYGYTF	TGTGCCAGCAGCTCCACTACAGGGGATTATGGCTACACCTTC
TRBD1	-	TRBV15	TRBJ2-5	CATSEDTGGRETQYF	TGTGCCACCAGCGAGGATACAGGGGGACGAGAGACCCAGTACTTC
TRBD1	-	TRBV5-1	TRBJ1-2	CASSEGGQGGYGYTF	TGCGCCAGCAGCGAGGGGGGACAGGGTGGCTATGGCTACACCTTC
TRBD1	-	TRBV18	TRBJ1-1	CASSPQGAENTEAFF	TGTGCCAGCTCACCACAGGGGGCAGAGAACACTGAAGCTTTCTTT
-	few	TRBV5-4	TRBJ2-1	CASSPSNSNEQFF	TGTGCCAGCAGCCCCAGTAACAGCAATGAGCAGTTCTTC
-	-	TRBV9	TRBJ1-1	CASSVQVGGLTEAFF	TGTGCCAGCAGCGTCCAGGTTGGGGGTCTGACTGAAGCTTTCTTT
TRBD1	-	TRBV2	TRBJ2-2	CASSEGTGPTGELFF	TGTGCCAGCAGTGAGGGGACAGGGCCAACCGGGGAGCTGTTTTTT
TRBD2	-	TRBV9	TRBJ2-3	CASSVGLAGGYSTDTQYF	TGTGCCAGCAGCGTAGGACTAGCGGGGGGATATAGCACAGATACGCAGTATTTT
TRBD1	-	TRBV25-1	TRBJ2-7	CASSEGGTGGYEQYF	TGTGCCAGCAGTGAAGGGGGGACAGGGGGCTACGAGCAGTACTTC
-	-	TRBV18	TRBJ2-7	CASSPPPLSYEQYF	TGTGCCAGCTCACCACCCCCCCTCTCCTACGAGCAGTACTTC
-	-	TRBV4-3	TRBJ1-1	CASSQDRGALNTEAFF	TGCGCCAGCAGCCAAGATAGGGGAGCCTTGAACACTGAAGCTTTCTTT
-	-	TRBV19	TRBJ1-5	CASSILDSNQPQHF	TGTGCCAGTAGTATTCTTGACAGCAATCAGCCCCAGCATTTT
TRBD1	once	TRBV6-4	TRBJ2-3	CASSTNMGQTDTQYF	TGTGCCAGCAGTACAAATATGGGACAGACAGATACGCAGTATTTT
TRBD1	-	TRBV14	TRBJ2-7	CASSQDRGPTGSYEQYF	TGTGCCAGCAGCCAGGACAGGGGGCCCACGGGGTCCTACGAGCAGTACTTC
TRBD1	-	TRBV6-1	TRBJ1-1	CASSEPGQGNTEAFF	TGTGCCAGCAGTGAGCCGGGACAGGGGAACACTGAAGCTTTCTTT
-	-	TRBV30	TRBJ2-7	CAWSGSASRAYEQYF	TGTGCCTGGAGTGGATCGGCATCGAGGGCCTACGAGCAGTACTTC
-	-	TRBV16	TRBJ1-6	CASSQKGQFNSPLHF	TGTGCCAGCAGCCAAAAGGGACAATTTAATTCACCCCTCCACTTT
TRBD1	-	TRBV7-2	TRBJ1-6	CASSLVGTGHNSPLHF	TGTGCCAGCAGCTTAGTAGGGACAGGGCATAATTCACCCCTCCACTTT
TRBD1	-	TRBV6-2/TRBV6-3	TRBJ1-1	CASSYGSTGANTEAFF	TGTGCCAGCAGTTACGGGTCGACAGGGGCGAACACTGAAGCTTTCTTT
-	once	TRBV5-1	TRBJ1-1	CASRRWQATPLNTEAFF	TGCGCCAGCAGGAGATGGCAGGCTACCCCTTTGAACACTGAAGCTTTCTTT
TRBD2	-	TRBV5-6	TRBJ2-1	CASSQAGVRSYNEQFF	TGTGCCAGCAGCCAAGCGGGGGTACGCTCCTACAATGAGCAGTTCTTC